This TCR beta chain was recorded in a study of control samples from healthy donors and cancer patients (dated by TCRdb to 2020 to 2021). Concerning this clone: It lacks a known antigen. No quality values exist for individual bases; no much larger clone is one base distant.

Receptor libraries were prepared by the immunoSEQ multiplex PCR assay. As stored in TCRdb, this immuneACCESS dataset retains in-frame rearrangements with V and J assigned. A fraction of the clones does not appear; measured against another copy, unresolved V genes explain less than half of the discrepancy, and the remainder lacks a known reason. The sample table contains 60,000 to 75,000 clones; only one count was recorded for around 87% of them. The ten largest clones add up to approximately 2.1% of the sample. Relative to germline, V is 1 base shorter and J is 2 bases shorter, with 12 bases between their ends. The CDR3 runs 17 amino acids, cysteine and phenylalanine included. The sequence is cut down to CDR3 DNA, 51 bases in frame from base 1. Per the germline V gene, MNHNS is the CDR1 and SASEGT is the CDR2.

This receptor was identified in a woman aged 50 to 65 with head and neck cancer. The sequenced material came from PBMCs. The rearrangement joined TRBV6-1 to TRBJ1-6; no D gene can be assigned with confidence. The CDR3 is CASSEGSRATYNSPLHF. The DNA sequence follows: TGTGCCAGCAGTGAAGGGTCAAGGGCAACCTATAATTCACCCCTCCACTTT.